What follows is one TCR beta chain and its context. Germline assignment: CDR1 MNHEY and CDR2 SMNVEV (reference sequence). This CDR3 region has 13 residues. V was shortened by 2 bases and J by 0 bases, with 2 bases between the two germline ends. The sample comes from a study of blood T cells in healthy people across ages. A second PCR, run for about 6 to 11 cycles, used a sample-barcoded 5' primer plus a J-beta primer mix. Carrying 12 random nucleotides, a template-switch adaptor labeled each individual cDNA molecule. TCRdb used MiXCR to reprocess the 5' RACE reads, holding one entry per CDR3 protein. The table shows around 1,000,000 distinct CDR3 sequences, with around two fifths occurring only once.

Sequenced material: blood. The chain couples TRBV27 to TRBJ2-4; D unresolved. This receptor was obtained from a man aged 18-30 years in good health. The CDR3 region is CASSLLAKNIQYF. In nucleotides, the CDR3 is TGTGCCAGCAGTTTACTAGCCAAAAACATTCAGTACTTC.